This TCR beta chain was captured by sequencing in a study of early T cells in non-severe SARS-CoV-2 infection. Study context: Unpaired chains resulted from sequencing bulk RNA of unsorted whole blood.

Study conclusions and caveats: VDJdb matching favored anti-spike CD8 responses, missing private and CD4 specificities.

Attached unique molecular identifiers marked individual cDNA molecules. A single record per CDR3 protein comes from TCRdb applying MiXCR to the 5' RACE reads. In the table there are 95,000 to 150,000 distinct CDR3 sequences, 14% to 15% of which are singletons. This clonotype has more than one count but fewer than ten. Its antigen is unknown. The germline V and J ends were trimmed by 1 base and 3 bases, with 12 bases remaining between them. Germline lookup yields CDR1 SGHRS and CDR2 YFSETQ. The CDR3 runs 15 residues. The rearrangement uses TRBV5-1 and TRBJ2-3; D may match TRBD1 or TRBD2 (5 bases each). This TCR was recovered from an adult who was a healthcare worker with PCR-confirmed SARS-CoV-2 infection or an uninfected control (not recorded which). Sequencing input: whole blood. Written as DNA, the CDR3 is TGCGCCAGCAGCTTGATGTCGGGGCGAACAGATACGCAGTATTTT. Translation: CASSLMSGRTDTQYF.